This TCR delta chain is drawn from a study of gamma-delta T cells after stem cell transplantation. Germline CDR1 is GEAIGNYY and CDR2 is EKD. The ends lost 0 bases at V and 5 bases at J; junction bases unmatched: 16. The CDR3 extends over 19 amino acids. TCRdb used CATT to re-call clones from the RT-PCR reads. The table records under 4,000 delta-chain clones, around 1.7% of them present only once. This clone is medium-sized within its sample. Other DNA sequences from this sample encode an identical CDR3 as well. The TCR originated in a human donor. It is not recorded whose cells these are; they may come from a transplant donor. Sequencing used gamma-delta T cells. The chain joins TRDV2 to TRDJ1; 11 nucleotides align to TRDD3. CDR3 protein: CACDTLLVGDTLPGDKLIF. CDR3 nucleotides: TGTGCCTGTGACACCCTTTTGGTGGGGGATACGCTCCCCGGGGATAAACTCATCTTT.